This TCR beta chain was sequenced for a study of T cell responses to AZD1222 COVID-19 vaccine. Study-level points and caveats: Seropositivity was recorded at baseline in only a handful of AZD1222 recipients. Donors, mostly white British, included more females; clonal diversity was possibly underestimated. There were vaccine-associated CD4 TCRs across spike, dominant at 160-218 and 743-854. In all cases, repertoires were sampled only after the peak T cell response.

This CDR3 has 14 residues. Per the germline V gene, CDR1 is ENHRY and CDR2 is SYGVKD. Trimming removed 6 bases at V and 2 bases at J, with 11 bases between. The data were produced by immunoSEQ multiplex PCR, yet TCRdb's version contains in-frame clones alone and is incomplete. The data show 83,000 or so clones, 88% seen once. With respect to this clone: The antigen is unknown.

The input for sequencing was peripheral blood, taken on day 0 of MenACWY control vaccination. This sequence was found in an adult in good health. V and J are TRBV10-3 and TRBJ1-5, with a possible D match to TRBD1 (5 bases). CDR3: CAIRADTRNQPQHF. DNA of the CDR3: TGTGCCATCAGGGCGGACACACGCAATCAGCCCCAGCATTTT.